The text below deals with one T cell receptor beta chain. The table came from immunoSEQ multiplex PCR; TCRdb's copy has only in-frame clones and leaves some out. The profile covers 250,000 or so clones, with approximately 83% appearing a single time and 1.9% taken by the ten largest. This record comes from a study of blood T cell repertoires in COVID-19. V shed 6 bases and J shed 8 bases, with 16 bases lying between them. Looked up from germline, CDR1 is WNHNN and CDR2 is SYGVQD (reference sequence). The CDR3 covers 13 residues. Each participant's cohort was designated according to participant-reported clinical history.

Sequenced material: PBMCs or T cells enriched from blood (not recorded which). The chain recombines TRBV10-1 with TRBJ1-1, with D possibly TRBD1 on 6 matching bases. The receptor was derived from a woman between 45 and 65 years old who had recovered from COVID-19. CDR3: CASSRDRRGEAFF. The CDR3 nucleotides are TGCGCCAGCAGCCGCGACAGGAGAGGGGAAGCTTTCTTT.